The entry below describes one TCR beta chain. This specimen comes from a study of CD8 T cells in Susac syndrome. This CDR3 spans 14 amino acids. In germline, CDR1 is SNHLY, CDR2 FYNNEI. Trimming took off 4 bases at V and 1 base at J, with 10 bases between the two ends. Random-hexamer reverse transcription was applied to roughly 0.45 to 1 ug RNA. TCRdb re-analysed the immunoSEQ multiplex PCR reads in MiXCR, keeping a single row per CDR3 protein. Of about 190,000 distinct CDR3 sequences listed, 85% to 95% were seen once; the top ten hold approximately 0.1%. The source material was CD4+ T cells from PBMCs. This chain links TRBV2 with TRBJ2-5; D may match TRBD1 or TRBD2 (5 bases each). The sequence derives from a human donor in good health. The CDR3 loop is CASSARGLQETQYF. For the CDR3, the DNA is TGTGCCAGCAGTGCCCGGGGCCTCCAAGAGACCCAGTACTTC. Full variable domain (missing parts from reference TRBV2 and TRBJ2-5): EPEVTQTPSHQVTQMGQEVILRCVPISNHLYFYWYRQILGQKVEFLVSFYNNEISEKSEIFDDQFSVERPDGSNFTLKIRSTKLEDSAMYFCASSARGLQETQYFGPGTRLLVL.